This T cell receptor (beta chain) was recorded in a study of vaccination and CD4 T cells after COVID-19. V shed 1 base and J shed 2 bases, with 12 bases lying between them. The CDR3 contains 16 residues. Germline CDR1 MNHEY, CDR2 SVGAGI. Treatment of the sample: roughly 10-day PBMC culture with coronavirus spike peptide pools or control peptides (ViraFEST assay). The Oncomine TCR Beta short-read assay generated sequence data from the DNA of cultured CD4+ T cells. One entry per CDR3 protein results from TCRdb running MiXCR on the PCR reads. The repertoire has fewer than 15,000 distinct CDR3 sequences, about 54% of them found once; the top ten carry 10%. This clonotype was counted once. What it binds is not known.

This clonotype was sampled from a human donor who had recovered from COVID-19. The rearrangement uses TRBV6-5 and TRBJ2-4; D is possibly TRBD2 (5 bases). The sample taken for sequencing was CD4+ T cells from blood, cultured in vitro. For the CDR3, the DNA is TGTGCCAGCAGTTACTTCTCGGGATCATCCAAAAACATTCAGTACTTC. Residues: CASSYFSGSSKNIQYF.